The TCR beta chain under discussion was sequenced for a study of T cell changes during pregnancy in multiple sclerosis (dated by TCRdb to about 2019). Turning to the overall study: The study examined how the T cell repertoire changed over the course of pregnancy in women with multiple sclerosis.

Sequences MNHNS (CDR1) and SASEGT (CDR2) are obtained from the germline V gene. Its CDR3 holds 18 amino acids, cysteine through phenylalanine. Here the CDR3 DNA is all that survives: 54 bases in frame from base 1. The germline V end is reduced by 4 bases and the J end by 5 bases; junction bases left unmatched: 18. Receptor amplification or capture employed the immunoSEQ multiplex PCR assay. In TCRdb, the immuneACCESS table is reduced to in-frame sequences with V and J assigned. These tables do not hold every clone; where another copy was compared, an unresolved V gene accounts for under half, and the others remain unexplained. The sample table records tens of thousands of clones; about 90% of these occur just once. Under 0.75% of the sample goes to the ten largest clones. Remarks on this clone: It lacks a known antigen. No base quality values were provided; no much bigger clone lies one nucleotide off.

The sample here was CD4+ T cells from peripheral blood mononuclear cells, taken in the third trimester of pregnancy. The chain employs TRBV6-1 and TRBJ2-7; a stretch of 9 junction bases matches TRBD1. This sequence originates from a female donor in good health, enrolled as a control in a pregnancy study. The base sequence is TGTGCCAGCAGTGCCCCTACCGGGACAGGGAAGAGAGTACACGAGCAGTACTTC. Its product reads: CASSAPTGTGKRVHEQYF.